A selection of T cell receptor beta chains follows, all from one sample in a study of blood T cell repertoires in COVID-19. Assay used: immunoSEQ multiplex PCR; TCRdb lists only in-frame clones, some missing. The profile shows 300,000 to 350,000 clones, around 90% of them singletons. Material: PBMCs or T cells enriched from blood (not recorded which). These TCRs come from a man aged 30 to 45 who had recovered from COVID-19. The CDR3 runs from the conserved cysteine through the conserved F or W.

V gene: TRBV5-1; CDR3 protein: CASSLGKGATNEKLFF
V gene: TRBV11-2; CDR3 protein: CASSWGSESYEQYF
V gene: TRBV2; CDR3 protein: CASSSVESTGELFF
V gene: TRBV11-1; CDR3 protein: CASSSSRGKADTQYF
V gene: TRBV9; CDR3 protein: CASSVDGMYTEAFF
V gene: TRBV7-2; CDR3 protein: CASSSGVPNSPLHF
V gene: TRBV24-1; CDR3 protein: CATSDLGQPPEQFF
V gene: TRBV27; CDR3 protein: CASSWTGFLGSPLHF
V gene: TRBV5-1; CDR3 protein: CASSYRDSEGYTF
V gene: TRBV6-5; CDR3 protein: CASSYSGHLNEKLFF
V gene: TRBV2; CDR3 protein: CASSDTGTASNQPQHF
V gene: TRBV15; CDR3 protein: CATGGVYTNEKLFF
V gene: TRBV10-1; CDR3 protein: CASPRRGWQPQHF
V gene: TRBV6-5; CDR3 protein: CASSFIGQGIYEQYF
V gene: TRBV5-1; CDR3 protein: CASSLDPGSYEQYF
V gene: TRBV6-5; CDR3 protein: CASRELDRAGTEAFF
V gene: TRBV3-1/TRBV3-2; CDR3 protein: CASSQTGGDNQPQHF
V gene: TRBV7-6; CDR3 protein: CASSLLTTSYGYTF
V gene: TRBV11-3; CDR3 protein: CASGQGGEAFF
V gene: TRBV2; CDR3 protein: CASSEPTSYEQYF
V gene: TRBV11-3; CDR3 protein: CASSAEQGTYNEQFF
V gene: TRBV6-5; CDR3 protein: CASSPTGGLADTQYF
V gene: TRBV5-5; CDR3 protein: CASSLGQGSYEQYF
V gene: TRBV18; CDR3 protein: CASSPLGRAEAFF
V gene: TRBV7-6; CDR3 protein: CASSLLQGMGNTIYF
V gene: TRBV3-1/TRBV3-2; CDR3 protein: CASSQVASSPLGTQYF
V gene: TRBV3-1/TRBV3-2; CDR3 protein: CASSLGQGRETQYF
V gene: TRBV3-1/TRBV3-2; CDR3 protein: CASSQDPGGNTGELFF
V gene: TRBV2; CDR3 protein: CASIREGAGYTF
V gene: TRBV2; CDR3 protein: CASSLRETQYF
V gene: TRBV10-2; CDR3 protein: CASSEGEYGYTF
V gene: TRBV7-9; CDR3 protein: CASSLKQGWNEKLFF
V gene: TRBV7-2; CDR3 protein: CASQASGGTNEQFF
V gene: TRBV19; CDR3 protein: CASSILDITYGYTF
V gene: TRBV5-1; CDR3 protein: CASSWRGESYNEQFF
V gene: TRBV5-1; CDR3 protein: CASKLEAVNTEAFF
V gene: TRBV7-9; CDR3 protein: CASSTTGGTYEQYF
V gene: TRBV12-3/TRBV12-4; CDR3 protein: CASSLGQSYEQYF
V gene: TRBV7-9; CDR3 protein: CASRTSGEFYEQYF
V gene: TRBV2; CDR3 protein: CASSNSGIYGYTF
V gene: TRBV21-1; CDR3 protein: CASSKEGALETQYF
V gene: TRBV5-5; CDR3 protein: CASSSRQGALYGYTF
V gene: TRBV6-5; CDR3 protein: CASMIDSGSGNTIYF
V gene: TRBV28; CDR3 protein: CASSLPRLDEKLFF
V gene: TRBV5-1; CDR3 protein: CASSAGQRKPYGYTF
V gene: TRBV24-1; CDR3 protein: CATSDSDRGVTGELFF
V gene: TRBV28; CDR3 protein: CASSLNPTGQGVAKNIQYF
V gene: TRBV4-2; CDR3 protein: CASSPTGGMSGNTIYF
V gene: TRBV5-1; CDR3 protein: CASMLQGEGEQYF
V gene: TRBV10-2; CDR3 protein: CASRLSQGGGTEAFF